The rows below give T cell receptor beta chains drawn from one sample of a study of T cell changes during pregnancy in multiple sclerosis. Sequenced by immunoSEQ multiplex PCR; TCRdb stores in-frame clones only, minus some. The sample consists of about 120,000 clones, approximately 95% of them appearing once. The sequences come from peripheral blood, collected before pregnancy. These receptors came from a female donor with multiple sclerosis, enrolled in a pregnancy study. CDR3s include the opening cysteine and the closing phenylalanine or tryptophan.

v_gene: TRBV5-4
j_gene: TRBJ2-7
CDR3aa: CASSLEGTLIYEQYF

v_gene: TRBV7-6
j_gene: TRBJ1-1
CDR3aa: CASSLDLGGYTEAFF

v_gene: TRBV19
j_gene: TRBJ2-2
CDR3aa: CASTGLAGELFF

v_gene: TRBV11-2
j_gene: TRBJ1-1
CDR3aa: CASSLDSRGVAFF

v_gene: TRBV15
j_gene: TRBJ1-2
CDR3aa: CATSRAGLNYGYTF

v_gene: TRBV28
j_gene: TRBJ2-1
CDR3aa: CASSFPAAFEQFF

v_gene: TRBV5-4
j_gene: TRBJ2-5
CDR3aa: CASSFFGQVLKETQYF

v_gene: TRBV5-1
j_gene: TRBJ1-2
CDR3aa: CASRPGQGSLYGYTF

v_gene: TRBV5-1
j_gene: TRBJ1-3
CDR3aa: CASSLSGGGDGNTIYF

v_gene: TRBV30
j_gene: TRBJ1-2
CDR3aa: CAWSLTGGPYGYTF

v_gene: TRBV19
j_gene: TRBJ2-3
CDR3aa: CASSNRGHTSTTDTQYF

v_gene: TRBV9
j_gene: TRBJ1-2
CDR3aa: CASSVDSGGSWGYTF

v_gene: TRBV6-1
j_gene: TRBJ1-1
CDR3aa: CATLVGPINTEAFF

v_gene: TRBV5-1
j_gene: TRBJ2-1
CDR3aa: CASSKGQGQGEQFF